This TCR beta chain originates from a study of T cells in Graves' hyperthyroidism and ophthalmopathy. About the research overall: Once the initial diagnosis was made, peripheral blood was obtained before any treatment.

Amplified TCR beta CDR3 regions came from RNA transcripts. RT-PCR in the first round (using the HTBI primer set) targeted the TCR CDR3. TCRdb re-derived calls from the multiplex PCR reads in MiXCR, one entry per CDR3 protein. This sample has around 600,000 distinct CDR3 sequences, with 13% to 15% found just once. The CDR3 is 15 amino acids. The germline V gene has CDR1 MNHEY and CDR2 SVGEGT. Trimming took 2 bases from V and 2 from J, leaving 9 bases between them. This clonotype was picked up many times. This sequence originates from a woman aged 18-29 years with Graves' ophthalmopathy. The V gene is TRBV6-2 or TRBV6-3, the J gene TRBJ2-2; D is undetermined. Sequencing was carried out using blood. CDR3 sequence (DNA): TGTGCCAGCAGTTACCTCACGTCTAACACCGGGGAGCTGTTTTTT. Translating it yields CASSYLTSNTGELFF.